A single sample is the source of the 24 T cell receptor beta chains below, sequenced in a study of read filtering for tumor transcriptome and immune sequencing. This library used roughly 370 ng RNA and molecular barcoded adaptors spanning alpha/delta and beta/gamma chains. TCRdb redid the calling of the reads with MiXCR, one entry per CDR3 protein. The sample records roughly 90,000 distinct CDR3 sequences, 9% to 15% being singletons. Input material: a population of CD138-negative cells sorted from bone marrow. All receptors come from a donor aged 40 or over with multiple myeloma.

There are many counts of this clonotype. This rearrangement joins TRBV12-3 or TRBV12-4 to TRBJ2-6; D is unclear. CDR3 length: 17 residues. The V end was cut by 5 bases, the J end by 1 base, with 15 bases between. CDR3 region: CASSPRRFQSGANVLTF. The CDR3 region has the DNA TGTGCCAGCAGTCCACGACGGTTTCAGTCTGGGGCCAACGTCCTGACTTTC.

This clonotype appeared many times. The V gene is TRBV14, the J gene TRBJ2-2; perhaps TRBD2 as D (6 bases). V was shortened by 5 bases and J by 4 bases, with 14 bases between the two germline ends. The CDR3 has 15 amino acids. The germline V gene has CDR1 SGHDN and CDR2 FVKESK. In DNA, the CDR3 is TGTGCCAGCAGCGTCTTTAGCGGATTCACCGGGGAGCTGTTTTTT. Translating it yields CASSVFSGFTGELFF.

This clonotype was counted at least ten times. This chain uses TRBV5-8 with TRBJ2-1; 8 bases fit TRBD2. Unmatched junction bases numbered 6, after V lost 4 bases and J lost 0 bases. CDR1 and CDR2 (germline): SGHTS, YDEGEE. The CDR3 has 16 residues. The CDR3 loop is CASSGTGTSSYNEQFF. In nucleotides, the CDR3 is TGTGCCAGCAGCGGAACCGGGACTAGCTCCTACAATGAGCAGTTCTTC.

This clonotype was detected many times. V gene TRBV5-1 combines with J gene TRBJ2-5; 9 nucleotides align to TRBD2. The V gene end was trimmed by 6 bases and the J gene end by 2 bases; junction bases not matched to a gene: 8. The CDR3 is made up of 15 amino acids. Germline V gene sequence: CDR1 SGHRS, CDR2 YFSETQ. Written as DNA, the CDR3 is TGCGCCAGCACCACGGGAGCGGGAGGACAAGAGACCCAGTACTTC. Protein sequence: CASTTGAGGQETQYF.

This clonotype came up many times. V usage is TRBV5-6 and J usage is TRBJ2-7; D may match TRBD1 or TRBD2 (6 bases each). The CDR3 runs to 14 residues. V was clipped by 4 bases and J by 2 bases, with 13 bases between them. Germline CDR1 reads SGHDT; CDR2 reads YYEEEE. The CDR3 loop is CASSRRGSAYEQYF. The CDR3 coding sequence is TGTGCCAGCAGCCGGAGGGGGTCCGCCTACGAGCAGTACTTC.

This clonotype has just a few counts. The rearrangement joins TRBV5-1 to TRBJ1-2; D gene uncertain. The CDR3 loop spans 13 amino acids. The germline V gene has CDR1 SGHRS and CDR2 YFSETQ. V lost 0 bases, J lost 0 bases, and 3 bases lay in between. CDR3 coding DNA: TGCGCCAGCAGCTTGGAGGCTAACTATGGCTACACCTTC. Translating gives CASSLEANYGYTF.

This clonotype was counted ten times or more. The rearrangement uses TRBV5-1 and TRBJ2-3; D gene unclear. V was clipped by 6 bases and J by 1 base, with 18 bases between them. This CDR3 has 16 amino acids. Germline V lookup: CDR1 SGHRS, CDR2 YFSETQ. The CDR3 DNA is TGCGCCAGCACCCCCTTCGCAGGATCGGGCACAGATACGCAGTATTTT. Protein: CASTPFAGSGTDTQYF.

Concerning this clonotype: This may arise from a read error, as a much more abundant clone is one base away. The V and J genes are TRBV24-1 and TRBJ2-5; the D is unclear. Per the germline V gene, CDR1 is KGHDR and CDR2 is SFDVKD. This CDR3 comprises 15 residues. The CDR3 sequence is CVTSDGLGGIETQYF. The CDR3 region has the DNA TGTGTCACCAGTGATGGGTTAGGTGGGATAGAGACCCAGTACTTC.

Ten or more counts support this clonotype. This chain's CDR3 is CASSLSLAGAWQFF. In DNA form, the CDR3 reads TGTGCCAGCAGCTTGAGCCTAGCGGGAGCGTGGCAGTTCTTC. The rearrangement links TRBV5-4 to TRBJ2-1; 10 nucleotides match TRBD2. Germline lookup yields CDR1 SGHNT and CDR2 YYREEE (reference sequence). The CDR3 is 14 residues long. With 1 base clipped from V and 12 bases from J, the junction kept 7 bases outside the gene matches. Full variable domain (outside the CDR3, taken from reference TRBV5-4 and TRBJ2-1): ETGVTQSPTHLIKTRGQQVTLRCSSQSGHNTVSWYQQALGQGPQFIFQYYREEENGRGNFPPRFSGLQFPNYSSELNVNALELDDSALYLCASSLSLAGAWQFFGPGTRLTVL.

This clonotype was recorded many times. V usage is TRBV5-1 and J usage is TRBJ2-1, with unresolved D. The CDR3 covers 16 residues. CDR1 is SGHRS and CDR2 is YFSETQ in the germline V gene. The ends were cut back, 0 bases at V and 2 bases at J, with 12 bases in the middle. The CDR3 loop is CASSLAPAGPYNEQFF. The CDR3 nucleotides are TGCGCCAGCAGCTTGGCCCCGGCAGGTCCCTACAATGAGCAGTTCTTC.

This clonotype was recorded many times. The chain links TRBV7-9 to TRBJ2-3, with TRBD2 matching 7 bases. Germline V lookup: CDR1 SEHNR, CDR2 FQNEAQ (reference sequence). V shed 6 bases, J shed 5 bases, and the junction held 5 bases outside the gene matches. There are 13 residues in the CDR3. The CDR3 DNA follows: TGTGCCAGCAGTAGGTCTAGCGGAGATACGCAGTATTTT. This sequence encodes CASSRSSGDTQYF.

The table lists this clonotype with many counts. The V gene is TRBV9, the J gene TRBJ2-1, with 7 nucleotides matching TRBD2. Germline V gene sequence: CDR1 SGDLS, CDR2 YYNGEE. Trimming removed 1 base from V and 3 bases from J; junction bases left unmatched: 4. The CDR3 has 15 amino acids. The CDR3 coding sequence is TGTGCCAGCAGCGTACAACCTAGCGGCTACAATGAGCAGTTCTTC. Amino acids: CASSVQPSGYNEQFF.

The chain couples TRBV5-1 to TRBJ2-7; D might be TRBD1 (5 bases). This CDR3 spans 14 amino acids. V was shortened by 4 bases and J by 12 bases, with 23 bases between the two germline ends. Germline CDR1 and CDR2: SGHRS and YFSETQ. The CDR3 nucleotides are TGCGCCAGCAGCGTACAAATGACAGCGTACAAGCGGTACTTC. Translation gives CASSVQMTAYKRYF.

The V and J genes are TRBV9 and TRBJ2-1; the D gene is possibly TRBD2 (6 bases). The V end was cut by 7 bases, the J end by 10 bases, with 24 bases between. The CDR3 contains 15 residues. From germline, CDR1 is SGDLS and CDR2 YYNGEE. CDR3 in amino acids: CASGMSIAVSGEQFF. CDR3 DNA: TGTGCCAGCGGTATGTCAATAGCGGTATCGGGCGAGCAGTTCTTC.

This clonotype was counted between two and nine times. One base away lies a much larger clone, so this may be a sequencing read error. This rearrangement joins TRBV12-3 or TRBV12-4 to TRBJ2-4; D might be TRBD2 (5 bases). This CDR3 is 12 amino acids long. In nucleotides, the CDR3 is TGTGCCAGCAGCGTCCGGGGAAACATTCTGTACTTC. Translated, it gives CASSVRGNILYF.

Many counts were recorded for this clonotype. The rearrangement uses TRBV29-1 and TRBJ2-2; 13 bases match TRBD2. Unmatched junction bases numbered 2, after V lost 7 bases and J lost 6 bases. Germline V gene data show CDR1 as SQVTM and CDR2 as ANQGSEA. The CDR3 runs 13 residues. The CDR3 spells CSAGLAGAGELFF. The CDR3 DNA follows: TGCAGCGCCGGACTAGCGGGAGCCGGGGAGCTGTTTTTT.

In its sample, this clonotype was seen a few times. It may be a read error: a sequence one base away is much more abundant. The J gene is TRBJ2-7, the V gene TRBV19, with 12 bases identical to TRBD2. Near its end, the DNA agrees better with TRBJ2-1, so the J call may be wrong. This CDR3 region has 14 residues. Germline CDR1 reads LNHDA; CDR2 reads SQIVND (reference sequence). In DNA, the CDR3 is TGTGCCACCTCAGGACTAGCGGGACCCTACGAGCAGTTCTTC. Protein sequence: CATSGLAGPYEQFF.

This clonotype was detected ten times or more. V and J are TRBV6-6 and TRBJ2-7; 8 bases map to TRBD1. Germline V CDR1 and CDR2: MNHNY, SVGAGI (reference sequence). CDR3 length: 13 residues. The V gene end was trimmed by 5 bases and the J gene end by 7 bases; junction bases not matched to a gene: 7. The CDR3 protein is CASSDRGQGEQYF. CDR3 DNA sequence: TGTGCCAGCAGTGACCGCGGACAGGGAGAGCAGTACTTC.

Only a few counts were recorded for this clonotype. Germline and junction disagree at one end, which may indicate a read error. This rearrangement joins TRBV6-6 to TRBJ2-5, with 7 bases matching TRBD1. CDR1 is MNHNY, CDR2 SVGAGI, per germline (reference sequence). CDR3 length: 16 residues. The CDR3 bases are TGTGCCGGCAGTTACGGTCTGACAGGGAGCCAAGAGACCCAGTACTTC. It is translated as CAGSYGLTGSQETQYF.

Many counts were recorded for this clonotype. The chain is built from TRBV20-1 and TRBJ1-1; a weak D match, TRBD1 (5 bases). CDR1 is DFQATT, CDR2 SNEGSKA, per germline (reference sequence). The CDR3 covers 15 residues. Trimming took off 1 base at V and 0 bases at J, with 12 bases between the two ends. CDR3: CSARVAGRVNTEAFF. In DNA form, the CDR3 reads TGCAGTGCTAGAGTGGCAGGGAGGGTGAACACTGAAGCTTTCTTT.

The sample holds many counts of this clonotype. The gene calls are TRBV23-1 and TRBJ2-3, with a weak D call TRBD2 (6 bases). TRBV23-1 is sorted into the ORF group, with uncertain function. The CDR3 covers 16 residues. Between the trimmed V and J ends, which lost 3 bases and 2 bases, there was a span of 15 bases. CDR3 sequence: CASSQYQGGTTDTQYF. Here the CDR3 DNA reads TGCGCCAGCAGTCAGTACCAGGGAGGCACCACAGATACGCAGTATTTT.

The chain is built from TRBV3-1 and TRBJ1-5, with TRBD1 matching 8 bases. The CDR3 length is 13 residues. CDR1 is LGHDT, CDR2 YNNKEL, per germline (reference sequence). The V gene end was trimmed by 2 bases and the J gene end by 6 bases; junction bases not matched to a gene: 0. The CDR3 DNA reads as TGTGCCAGCAGCCAAACAGGGGGTCAGCCCCAGCATTTT. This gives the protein CASSQTGGQPQHF.

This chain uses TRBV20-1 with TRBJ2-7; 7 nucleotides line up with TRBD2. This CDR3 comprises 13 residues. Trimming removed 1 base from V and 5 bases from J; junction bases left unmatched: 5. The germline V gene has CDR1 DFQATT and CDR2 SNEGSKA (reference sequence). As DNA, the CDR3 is TGCAGTGCTAGAGGGACTAGAGGAGACGAGCAGTACTTC. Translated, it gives CSARGTRGDEQYF.

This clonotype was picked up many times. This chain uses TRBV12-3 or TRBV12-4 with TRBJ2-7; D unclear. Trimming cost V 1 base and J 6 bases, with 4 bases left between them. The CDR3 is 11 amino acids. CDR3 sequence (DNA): TGTGCCAGCAGTTTAGGTCGCGAGCAGTACTTC. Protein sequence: CASSLGREQYF.